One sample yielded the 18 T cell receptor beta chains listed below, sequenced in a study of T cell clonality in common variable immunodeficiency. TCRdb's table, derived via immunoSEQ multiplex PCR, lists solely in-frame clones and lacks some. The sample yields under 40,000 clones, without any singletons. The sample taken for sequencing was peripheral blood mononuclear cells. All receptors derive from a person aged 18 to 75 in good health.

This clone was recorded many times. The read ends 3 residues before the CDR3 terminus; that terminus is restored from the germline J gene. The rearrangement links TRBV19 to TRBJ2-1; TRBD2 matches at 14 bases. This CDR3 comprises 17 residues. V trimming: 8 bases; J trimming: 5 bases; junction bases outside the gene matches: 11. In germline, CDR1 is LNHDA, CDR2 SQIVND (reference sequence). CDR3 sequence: CASGGLAGVPQHNEQFF. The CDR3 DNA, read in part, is TGTGCCAGTGGGGGACTAGCGGGAGTCCCACAACACAATGAG. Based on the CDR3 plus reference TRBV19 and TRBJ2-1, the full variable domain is DGGITQSPKYLFRKEGQNVTLSCEQNLNHDAMYWYRQDPGQGLRLIYYSQIVNDFQKGDIAEGYSVSREKKESFPLTVTSAQKNPTAFYLCASGGLAGVPQHNEQFFGPGTRLTVL.

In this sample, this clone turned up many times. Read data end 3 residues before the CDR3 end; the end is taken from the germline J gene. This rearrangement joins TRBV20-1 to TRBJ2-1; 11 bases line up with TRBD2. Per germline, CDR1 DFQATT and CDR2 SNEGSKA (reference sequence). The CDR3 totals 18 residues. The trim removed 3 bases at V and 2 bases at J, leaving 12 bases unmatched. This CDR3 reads CSASDRGKTSGAYNEQFF. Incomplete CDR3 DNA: TGCAGTGCTAGTGACAGGGGAAAGACTAGCGGGGCCTACAATGAG.

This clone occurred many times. The covered CDR3 bases are TGTGCCAGTAGGCGGGACACCCGAAGCAATCAGCCC. This encodes CASRRDTRSNQP. The full CDR3 protein reads CASRRDTRSNQPQHF. V and J are TRBV19 and TRBJ1-5; D is perhaps TRBD1 (6 bases). The CDR3 extends 3 residues past the end of the read, so its final part is completed from the germline J gene. The V and J ends lost 6 bases and 1 base respectively, with 13 bases between them. In germline, CDR1 is LNHDA, CDR2 SQIVND (reference sequence). This CDR3 is 15 amino acids long. The full variable domain, its missing parts supplied by reference TRBV19 and TRBJ1-5, is DGGITQSPKYLFRKEGQNVTLSCEQNLNHDAMYWYRQDPGQGLRLIYYSQIVNDFQKGDIAEGYSVSREKKESFPLTVTSAQKNPTAFYLCASRRDTRSNQPQHFGDGTRLSIL.

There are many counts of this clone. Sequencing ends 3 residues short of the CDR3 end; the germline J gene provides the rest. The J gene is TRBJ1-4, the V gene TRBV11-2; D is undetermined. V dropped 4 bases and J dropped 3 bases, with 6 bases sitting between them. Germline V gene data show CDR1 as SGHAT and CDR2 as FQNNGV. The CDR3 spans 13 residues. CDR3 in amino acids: CASSSPANEKLFF. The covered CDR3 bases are TGTGCCAGCAGCTCCCCGGCTAATGAAAAA.

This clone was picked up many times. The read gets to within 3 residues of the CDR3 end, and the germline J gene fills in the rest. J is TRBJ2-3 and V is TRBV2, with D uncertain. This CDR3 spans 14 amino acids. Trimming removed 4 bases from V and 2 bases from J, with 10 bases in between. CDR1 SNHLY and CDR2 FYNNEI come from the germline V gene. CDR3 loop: CASSGGRNTDTQYF. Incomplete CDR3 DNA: TGTGCCAGCAGTGGAGGCAGAAACACAGATACG.

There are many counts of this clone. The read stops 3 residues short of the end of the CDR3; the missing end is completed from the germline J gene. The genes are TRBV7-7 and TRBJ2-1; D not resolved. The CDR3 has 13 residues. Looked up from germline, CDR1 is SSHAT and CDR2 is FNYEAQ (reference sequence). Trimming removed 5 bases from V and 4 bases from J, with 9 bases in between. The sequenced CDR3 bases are TGTGCCAGCAGCACCGCTCGGTACAATGAG. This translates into CASSTARYNE. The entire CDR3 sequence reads CASSTARYNEQFF.

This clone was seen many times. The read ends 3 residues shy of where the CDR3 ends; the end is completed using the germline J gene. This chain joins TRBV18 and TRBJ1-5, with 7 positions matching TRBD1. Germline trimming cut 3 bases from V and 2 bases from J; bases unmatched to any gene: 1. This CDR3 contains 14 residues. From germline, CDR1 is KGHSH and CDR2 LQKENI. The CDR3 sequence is CASSPDRGNQPQHF. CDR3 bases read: TGTGCCAGCTCACCCGACAGGGGCAATCAGCCC.

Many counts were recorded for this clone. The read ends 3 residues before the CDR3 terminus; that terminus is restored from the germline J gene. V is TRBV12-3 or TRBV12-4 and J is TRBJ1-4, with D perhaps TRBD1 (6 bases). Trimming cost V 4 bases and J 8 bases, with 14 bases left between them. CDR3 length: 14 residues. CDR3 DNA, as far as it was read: TGTGCCAGCAGTTCCCAGGGGTTAGGGGAAAAA. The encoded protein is CASSSQGLGEK. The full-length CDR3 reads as CASSSQGLGEKLFF.

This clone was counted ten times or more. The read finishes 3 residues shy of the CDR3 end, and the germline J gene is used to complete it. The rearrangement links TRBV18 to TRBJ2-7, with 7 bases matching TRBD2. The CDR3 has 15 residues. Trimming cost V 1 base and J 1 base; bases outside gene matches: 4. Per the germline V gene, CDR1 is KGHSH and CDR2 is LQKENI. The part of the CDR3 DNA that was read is TGTGCCAGCTCACCACGTCAGGGAGGGTCCTACGAG. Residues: CASSPRQGGSYE. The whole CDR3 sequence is CASSPRQGGSYEQYF. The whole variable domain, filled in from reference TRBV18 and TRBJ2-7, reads NAGVMQNPRHLVRRRGQEARLRCSPMKGHSHVYWYRQLPEEGLKFMVYLQKENIIDESGMPKERFSAEFPKEGPSILRIQQVVRGDSAAYFCASSPRQGGSYEQYFGPGTRLTVT.

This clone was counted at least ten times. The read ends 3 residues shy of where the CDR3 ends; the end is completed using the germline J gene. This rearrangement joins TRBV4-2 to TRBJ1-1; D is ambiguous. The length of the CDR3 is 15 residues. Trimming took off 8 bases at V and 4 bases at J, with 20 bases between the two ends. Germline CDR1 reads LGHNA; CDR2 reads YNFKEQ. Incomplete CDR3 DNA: TGTGCCAGCTCTGCAAGCGGGTTGGAGAGCACTGAA. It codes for CASSASGLESTE. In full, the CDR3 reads CASSASGLESTEAFF.

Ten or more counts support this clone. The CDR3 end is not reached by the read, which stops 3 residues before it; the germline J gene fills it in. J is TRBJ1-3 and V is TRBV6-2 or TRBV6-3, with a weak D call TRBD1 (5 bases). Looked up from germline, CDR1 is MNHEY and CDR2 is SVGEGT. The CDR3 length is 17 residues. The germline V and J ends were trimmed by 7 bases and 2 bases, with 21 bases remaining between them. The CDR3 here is CASTTQRRGGAGNTIYF. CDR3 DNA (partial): TGTGCCAGCACCACCCAGAGGAGGGGAGGCGCTGGAAACACC.

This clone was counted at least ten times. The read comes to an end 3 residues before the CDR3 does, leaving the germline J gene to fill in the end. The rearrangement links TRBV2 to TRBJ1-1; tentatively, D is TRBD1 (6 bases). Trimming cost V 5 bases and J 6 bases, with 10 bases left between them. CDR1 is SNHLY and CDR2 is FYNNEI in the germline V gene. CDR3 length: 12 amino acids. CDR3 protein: CASSLQGPEAFF. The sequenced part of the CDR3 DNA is TGTGCCAGCAGTCTACAGGGCCCTGAA.

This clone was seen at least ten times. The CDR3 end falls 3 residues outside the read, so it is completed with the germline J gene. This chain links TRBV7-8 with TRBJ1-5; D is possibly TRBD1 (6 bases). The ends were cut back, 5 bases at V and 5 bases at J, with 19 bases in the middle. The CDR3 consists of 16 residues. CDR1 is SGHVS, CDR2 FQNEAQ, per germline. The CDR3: CASSDRRDTAYQPQHF. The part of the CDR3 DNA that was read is TGTGCCAGCAGCGATCGCCGGGACACAGCCTATCAGCCC.

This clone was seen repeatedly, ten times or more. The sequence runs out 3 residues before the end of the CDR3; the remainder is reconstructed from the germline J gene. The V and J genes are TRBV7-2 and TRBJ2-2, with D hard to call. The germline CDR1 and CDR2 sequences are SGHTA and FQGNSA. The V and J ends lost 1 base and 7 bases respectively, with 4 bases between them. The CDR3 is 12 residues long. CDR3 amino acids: CASSLDSGELFF. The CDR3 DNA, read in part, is TGTGCCAGCAGCTTAGACAGCGGGGAG. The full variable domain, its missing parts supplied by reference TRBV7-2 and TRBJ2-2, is GAGVSQSPSNKVTEKGKDVELRCDPISGHTALYWYRQSLGQGLEFLIYFQGNSAPDKSGLPSDRFSAERTGGSVSTLTIQRTQQEDSAVYLCASSLDSGELFFGEGSRLTVL.

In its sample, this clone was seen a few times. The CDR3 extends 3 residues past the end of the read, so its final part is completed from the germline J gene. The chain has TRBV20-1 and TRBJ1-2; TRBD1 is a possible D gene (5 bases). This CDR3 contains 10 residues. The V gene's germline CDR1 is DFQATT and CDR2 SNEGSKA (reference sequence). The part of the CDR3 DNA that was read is TGCAGTGCACCCGAGGGGGGC. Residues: CSAPEGG. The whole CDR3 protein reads CSAPEGGYTF.

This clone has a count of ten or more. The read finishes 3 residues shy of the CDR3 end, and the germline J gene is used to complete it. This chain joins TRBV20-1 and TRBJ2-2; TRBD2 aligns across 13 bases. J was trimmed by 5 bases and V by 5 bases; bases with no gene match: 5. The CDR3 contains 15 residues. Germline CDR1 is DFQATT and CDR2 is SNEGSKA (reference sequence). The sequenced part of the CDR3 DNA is TGCAGTGCTTGGACTAGCGGGAGCGGGACCGGGGAG. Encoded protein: CSAWTSGSGTGE. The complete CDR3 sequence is CSAWTSGSGTGELFF.

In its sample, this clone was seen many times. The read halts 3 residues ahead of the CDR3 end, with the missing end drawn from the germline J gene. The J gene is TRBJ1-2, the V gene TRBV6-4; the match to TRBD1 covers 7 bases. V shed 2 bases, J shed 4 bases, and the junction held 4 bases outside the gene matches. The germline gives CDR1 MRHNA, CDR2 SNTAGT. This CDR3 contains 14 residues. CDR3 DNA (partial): TGTGCCAGCAGTGACGGAGGGGGCCCCTATGGC. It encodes CASSDGGGPYG. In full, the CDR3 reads CASSDGGGPYGYTF.

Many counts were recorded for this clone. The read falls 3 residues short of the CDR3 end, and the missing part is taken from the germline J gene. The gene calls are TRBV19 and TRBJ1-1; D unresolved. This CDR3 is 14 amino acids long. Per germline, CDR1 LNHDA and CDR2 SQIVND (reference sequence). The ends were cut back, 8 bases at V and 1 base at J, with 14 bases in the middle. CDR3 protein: CASRNSHGNTEAFF. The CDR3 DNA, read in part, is TGTGCCAGTCGCAACTCCCACGGGAACACTGAA.